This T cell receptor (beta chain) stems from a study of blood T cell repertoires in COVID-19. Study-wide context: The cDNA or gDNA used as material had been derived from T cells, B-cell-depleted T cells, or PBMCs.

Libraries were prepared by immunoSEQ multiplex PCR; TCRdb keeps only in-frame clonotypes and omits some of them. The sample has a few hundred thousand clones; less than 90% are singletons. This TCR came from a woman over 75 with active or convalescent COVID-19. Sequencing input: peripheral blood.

DNA for the CDR3: TGTGCCAGCAGCTTAGGTGTCGCGGGTATTAGTGAAGCTTTCTTT. It translates to CASSLGVAGISEAFF. This chain uses TRBV7-2 with TRBJ1-1, with D hard to call. With 1 base removed from V and 7 bases from J, the gap between germline ends came to 16 bases. The CDR3 contains 15 residues. Germline CDR1 reads SGHTA; CDR2 reads FQGNSA. Supplemented by reference TRBV7-2 and TRBJ1-1, the full variable domain reads GAGVSQSPSNKVTEKGKDVELRCDPISGHTALYWYRQSLGQGLEFLIYFQGNSAPDKSGLPSDRFSAERTGGSVSTLTIQRTQQEDSAVYLCASSLGVAGISEAFFGQGTRLTVV.